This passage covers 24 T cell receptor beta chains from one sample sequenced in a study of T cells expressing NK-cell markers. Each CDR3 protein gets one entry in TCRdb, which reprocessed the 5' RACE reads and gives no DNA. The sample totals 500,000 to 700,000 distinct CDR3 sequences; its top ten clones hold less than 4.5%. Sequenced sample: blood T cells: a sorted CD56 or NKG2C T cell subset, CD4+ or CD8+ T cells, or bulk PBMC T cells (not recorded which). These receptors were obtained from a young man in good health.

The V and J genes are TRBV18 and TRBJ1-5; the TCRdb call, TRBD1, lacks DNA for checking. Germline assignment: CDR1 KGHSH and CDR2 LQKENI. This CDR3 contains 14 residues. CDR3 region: CASAGQTSNQPQHF.

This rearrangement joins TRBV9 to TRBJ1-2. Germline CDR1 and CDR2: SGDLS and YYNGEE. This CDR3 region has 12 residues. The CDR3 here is CASSVMGYGYTF.

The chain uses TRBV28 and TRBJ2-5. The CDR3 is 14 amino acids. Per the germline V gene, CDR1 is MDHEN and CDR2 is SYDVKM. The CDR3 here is CASSLLWGQETQYF.

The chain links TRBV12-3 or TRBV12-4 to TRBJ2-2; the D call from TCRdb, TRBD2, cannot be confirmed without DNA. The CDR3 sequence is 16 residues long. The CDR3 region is CASSSLAGGGTGELFF.

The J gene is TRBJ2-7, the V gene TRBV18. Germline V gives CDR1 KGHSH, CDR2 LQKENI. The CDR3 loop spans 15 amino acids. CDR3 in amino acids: CASSPPQPSSYEQYF.

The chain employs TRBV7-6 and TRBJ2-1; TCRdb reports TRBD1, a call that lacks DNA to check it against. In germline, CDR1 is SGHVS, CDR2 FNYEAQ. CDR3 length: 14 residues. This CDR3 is CASSLRGQLNEQFF.

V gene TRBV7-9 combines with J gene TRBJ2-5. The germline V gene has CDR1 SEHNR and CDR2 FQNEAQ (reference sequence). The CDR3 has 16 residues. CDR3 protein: CASSQTLAGYQETQYF.

CDR3 residues: CATQNRDLQETQYF. The chain is built from TRBV7-2 and TRBJ2-5; TCRdb's assignment of TRBD1 cannot be checked, as there is no DNA. The germline V gene has CDR1 SGHTA and CDR2 FQGNSA. CDR3 size: 14 residues. Complete variable domain (other parts from reference TRBV7-2 and TRBJ2-5): GAGVSQSPSNKVTEKGKDVELRCDPISGHTALYWYRQSLGQGLEFLIYFQGNSAPDKSGLPSDRFSAERTGGSVSTLTIQRTQQEDSAVYLCATQNRDLQETQYFGPGTRLLVL.

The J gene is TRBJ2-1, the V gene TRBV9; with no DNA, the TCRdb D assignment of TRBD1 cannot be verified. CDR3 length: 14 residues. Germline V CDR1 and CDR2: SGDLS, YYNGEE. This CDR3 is CASSVGRGHDEQFF.

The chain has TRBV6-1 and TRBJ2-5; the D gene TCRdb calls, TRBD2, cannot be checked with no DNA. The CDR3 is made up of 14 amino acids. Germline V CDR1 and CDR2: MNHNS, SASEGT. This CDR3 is CASSETGWEETQYF.

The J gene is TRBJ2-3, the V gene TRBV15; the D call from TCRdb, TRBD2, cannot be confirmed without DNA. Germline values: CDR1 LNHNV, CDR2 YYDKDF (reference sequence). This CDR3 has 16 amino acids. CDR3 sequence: CATSSETGTRPDTQYF.

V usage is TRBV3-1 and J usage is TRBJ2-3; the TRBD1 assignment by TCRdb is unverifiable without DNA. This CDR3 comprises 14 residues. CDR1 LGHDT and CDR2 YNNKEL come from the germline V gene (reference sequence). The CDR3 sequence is CASSPGTGYDTQYF.

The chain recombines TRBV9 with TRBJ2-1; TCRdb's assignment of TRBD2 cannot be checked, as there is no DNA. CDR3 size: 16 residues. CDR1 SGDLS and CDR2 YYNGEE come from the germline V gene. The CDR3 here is CASKPWDSGRGDEQFF.

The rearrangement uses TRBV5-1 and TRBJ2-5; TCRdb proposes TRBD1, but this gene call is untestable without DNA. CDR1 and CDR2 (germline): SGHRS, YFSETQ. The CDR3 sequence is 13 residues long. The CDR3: CASTTGRWQTQYF.

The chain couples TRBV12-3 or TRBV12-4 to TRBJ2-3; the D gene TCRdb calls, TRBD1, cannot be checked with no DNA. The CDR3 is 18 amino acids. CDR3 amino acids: CASTTGIWTGTYTDTQYF.

The CDR3 protein is CASSLGRLAYTGELFF. The rearrangement joins TRBV5-5 to TRBJ2-2; TCRdb's D gene call, TRBD2, goes unchecked for lack of DNA. There are 16 residues in the CDR3. Germline V lookup: CDR1 SGHKS, CDR2 YYEKEE (reference sequence).

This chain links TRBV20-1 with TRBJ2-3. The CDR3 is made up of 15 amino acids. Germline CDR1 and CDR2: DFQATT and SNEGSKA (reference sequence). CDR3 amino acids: CSARSAETPTDTQYF.

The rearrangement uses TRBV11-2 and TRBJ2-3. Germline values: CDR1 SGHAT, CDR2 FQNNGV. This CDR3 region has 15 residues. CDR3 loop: CASSLAAWGPDTQYF.

The CDR3 here is CASSLAPRTYGYTF. This chain connects TRBV5-8 to TRBJ1-2; TCRdb's D call of TRBD1 is untestable without DNA. The CDR3 spans 14 residues. Germline CDR1 reads SGHTS; CDR2 reads YDEGEE.

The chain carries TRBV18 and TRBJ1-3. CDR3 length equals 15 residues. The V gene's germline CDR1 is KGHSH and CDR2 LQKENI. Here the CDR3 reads CASSPRGPSGNTIYF.

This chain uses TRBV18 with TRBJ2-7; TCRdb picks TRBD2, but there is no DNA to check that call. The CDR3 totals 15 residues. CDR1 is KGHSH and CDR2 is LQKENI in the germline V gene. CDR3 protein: CASSPKAGGSYEQYF.

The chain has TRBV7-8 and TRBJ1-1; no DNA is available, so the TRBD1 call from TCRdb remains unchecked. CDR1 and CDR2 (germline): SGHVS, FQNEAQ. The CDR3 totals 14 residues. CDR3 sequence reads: CATRTGVGDTEAFF.

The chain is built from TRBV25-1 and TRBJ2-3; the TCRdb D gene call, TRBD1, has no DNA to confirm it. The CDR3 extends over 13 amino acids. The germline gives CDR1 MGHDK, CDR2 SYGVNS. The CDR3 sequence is CASSEPTGLGEYF.

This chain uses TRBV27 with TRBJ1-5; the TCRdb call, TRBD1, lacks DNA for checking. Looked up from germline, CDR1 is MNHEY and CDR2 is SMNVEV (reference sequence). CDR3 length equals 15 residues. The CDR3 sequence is CASSSGISGNQPQHF.